A single sample gave rise to the 23 T cell receptor beta chains below, sequenced in a study of T-cell memory formation after mild COVID-19. TCRdb redid the calling of the 5' RACE reads with MiXCR, one entry per CDR3 protein. The profile shows about 500,000 distinct CDR3 sequences, around 21% of them singletons. Material for sequencing was PBMCs or a T cell subset sorted from them (not recorded which). The receptors were sampled from an adult woman who had mild COVID-19 (a few samples of this study predate the infection). Cell type and time point are not known.

This clonotype turned up a few times. The chain combines TRBV7-6 with TRBJ1-1; no clear D gene. This CDR3 has 15 amino acids. V lost 2 bases and J lost 1, with 11 bases in between. In germline, CDR1 is SGHVS, CDR2 FNYEAQ. CDR3 sequence reads: CASSLFGTGNTEAFF. CDR3 sequence (DNA): TGTGCCAGCAGCTTATTCGGAACGGGGAACACTGAAGCTTTCTTT.

J is TRBJ1-4 and V is TRBV12-3 or TRBV12-4; 8 bases align to TRBD1. The CDR3 has 15 amino acids. Germline trimming cut 6 bases from V and 5 bases from J; bases unmatched to any gene: 8. This chain's CDR3 is CASSPRTGRNEKLFF. DNA for the CDR3: TGTGCCAGCAGCCCCAGGACAGGGAGAAATGAAAAACTGTTTTTT.

This clonotype was seen only a few times. The chain joins TRBV3-1 to TRBJ2-7; D call uncertain. This CDR3 has 12 residues. Germline CDR1 is LGHDT and CDR2 is YNNKEL (reference sequence). Trimming cost V 5 bases and J 2 bases, with 7 bases left between them. The CDR3 bases are TGTGCCAGCAGCTCTCCTCCCTACGAGCAGTACTTC. Amino acid sequence: CASSSPPYEQYF.

The chain has TRBV4-3 and TRBJ1-1, with 7 bases lining up with TRBD1. This CDR3 has 16 residues. J was trimmed by 4 bases and V by 0 bases; bases with no gene match: 8. Germline CDR1 and CDR2: LGHNA and YSLEER. CDR3 DNA: TGCGCCAGCAGCCAAGATCTCTGGAGGGGGCGCACTGAAGCTTTCTTT. Its translation is CASSQDLWRGRTEAFF.

This clonotype was detected a few times. V and J are TRBV7-9 and TRBJ2-1, with TRBD2 matching 8 bases. This CDR3 is 15 amino acids long. Losses at the gene ends were 3 bases for V and 6 bases for J; bases not matched to a gene: 7. Germline CDR1 SEHNR, CDR2 FQNEAQ (reference sequence). The CDR3 loop reads CASSFVGLGVNEQFF. CDR3 nucleotides: TGTGCCAGCAGCTTCGTGGGACTAGGTGTCAATGAGCAGTTCTTC.

V is TRBV4-1 and J is TRBJ2-3, with D possibly being TRBD2 (5 bases). CDR3 length equals 16 residues. With 1 base removed from V and 6 bases from J, the gap between germline ends came to 17 bases. In germline, CDR1 is MGHRA, CDR2 YSYEKL. CDR3 nucleotides: TGCGCCAGCAGCCAAGGCACTAGTGTTTCGTGGGATACGCAGTATTTT. Protein product: CASSQGTSVSWDTQYF.

The chain links TRBV19 to TRBJ2-2; D uncertain. Per germline, CDR1 LNHDA and CDR2 SQIVND (reference sequence). With 9 bases removed from V and 5 bases from J, the gap between germline ends came to 10 bases. CDR3 length: 12 amino acids. The CDR3 nucleotides read TGTGCCAGCGCATCGGTAACCGGGGAGCTGTTTTTT. Protein: CASASVTGELFF.

The V gene is TRBV21-1, the J gene TRBJ2-7; TRBD2, as called in the table, went unchecked against the DNA. TRBV21-1 has pseudogene status. This CDR3 region has 14 residues. The CDR3 sequence is CAISLTTSTDEQYF. The DNA for the CDR3 is TGTGCCATCTCTTTGACCACCTCCACGGACGAGCAGTACTTC.

The V and J genes are TRBV18 and TRBJ1-6, with D possibly matching TRBD1 (6 bases). The length of the CDR3 is 15 residues. Trimming removed 4 bases from V and 10 bases from J, with 17 bases in between. CDR1 and CDR2 (germline): KGHSH, LQKENI. CDR3 nucleotide sequence: TGTGCCAGCTCACGCTCCACAGGGTTCACGTCACCCCTCCACTTT. Translated: CASSRSTGFTSPLHF.

V gene TRBV12-3 or TRBV12-4 combines with J gene TRBJ2-2; TRBD1 aligns across 7 bases. There are 15 residues in the CDR3. Unmatched junction bases numbered 9, after V lost 5 bases and J lost 6 bases. CDR3: CASSEGGLFAGELFF. CDR3 coding DNA: TGTGCCAGCAGTGAAGGGGGCCTCTTTGCCGGGGAGCTGTTTTTT.

The V and J genes are TRBV20-1 and TRBJ2-1, with 9 bases aligning to TRBD2. V lost 6 bases to trimming and J lost 12 bases; unmatched junction nucleotides: 15. The CDR3 has 14 amino acids. The germline V gene has CDR1 DFQATT and CDR2 SNEGSKA (reference sequence). CDR3 region: CSAMGLAQEGWQFF. CDR3 coding DNA: TGCAGTGCGATGGGACTAGCTCAAGAGGGTTGGCAGTTCTTC.

This clonotype was found many times. The V call is TRBV20-1, the J call TRBJ2-1; TRBD1 or TRBD2 may be the D gene (5 bases each). This CDR3 spans 14 amino acids. Germline CDR1 and CDR2: DFQATT and SNEGSKA (reference sequence). Trimming removed 5 bases from V and 7 bases from J, with 18 bases in between. The CDR3 is CSAPSGRAPNEQFF. The DNA for the CDR3 is TGCAGTGCTCCCTCGGGGCGAGCGCCGAATGAGCAGTTCTTC.

This clonotype turned up a few times. V is TRBV7-2 and J is TRBJ2-1; tentative D call: TRBD2 (6 bases). Deletions cut 3 bases from V and 2 bases from J, with 17 bases between. This CDR3 region has 17 residues. The germline gives CDR1 SGHTA, CDR2 FQGNSA. The CDR3 loop is CASSFPTGLTTYNEQFF. The CDR3 DNA reads TGTGCCAGCAGCTTCCCCACAGGACTAACCACCTACAATGAGCAGTTCTTC.

CDR3 nucleotides: TGTGCCAGCAGTTACTCGCCGGGACAGGGTGGCACCGGGGAGCTGTTTTTT. It specifies CASSYSPGQGGTGELFF. The chain links TRBV6-5 to TRBJ2-2, with 9 bases identical to TRBD1. This CDR3 is 17 amino acids long. The junction had 6 bases not matched to a gene; V was cut back by 0 bases and J by 4 bases. Germline V gene data show CDR1 as MNHEY and CDR2 as SVGAGI.

This clonotype was counted between two and nine times. The genes are TRBV19 and TRBJ2-7, with 10 bases identical to TRBD2. Per germline, CDR1 LNHDA and CDR2 SQIVND (reference sequence). This CDR3 is 12 amino acids long. V shed 4 bases, J shed 12 bases, and the junction held 6 bases outside the gene matches. For the CDR3, the DNA is TGTGCCAGTAGTACAGCGGGAGGGCCCCCGTACTTC. It is translated as CASSTAGGPPYF.

This chain links TRBV15 with TRBJ1-3; D remains unclear. Germline V gene data show CDR1 as LNHNV and CDR2 as YYDKDF (reference sequence). The CDR3 loop spans 13 amino acids. Deletions cut 9 bases from V and 1 base from J, with 10 bases between. The CDR3, as DNA: TGTGCCACTACACAGATATCTGGAAACACCATATATTTT. Encoded protein: CATTQISGNTIYF.

This clonotype was picked up a small number of times. The genes are TRBV4-2 and TRBJ2-1, with 10 positions matching TRBD1. The germline CDR1 and CDR2 sequences are LGHNA and YNFKEQ. The V segment lost 4 bases and the J segment 4 bases; nucleotides outside the gene matches: 16. This CDR3 region has 19 residues. CDR3 region: CASSPRQGAVGGYYNEQFF. The CDR3 nucleotides are TGTGCCAGCAGCCCGCGACAGGGGGCGGTGGGAGGTTATTACAATGAGCAGTTCTTC.

The rearrangement uses TRBV18 and TRBJ2-5, with 14 bases aligning to TRBD2. Unmatched junction bases numbered 5, after V lost 5 bases and J lost 3 bases. Germline-derived CDR1 and CDR2 are KGHSH and LQKENI. The CDR3 length is 16 residues. The chain's CDR3 is CASSFGLAGGKETQYF. Here the CDR3 DNA reads TGTGCCAGCTCATTCGGACTAGCGGGAGGAAAAGAGACCCAGTACTTC.

V and J are TRBV9 and TRBJ1-1; D may be TRBD1 (6 bases). The V end was cut by 3 bases, the J end by 3 bases, with 15 bases between. The CDR3 loop spans 15 amino acids. CDR1 and CDR2 (germline): SGDLS, YYNGEE. The CDR3, as DNA: TGTGCCAGCAGCGACCGTATGGGGGGCCACACTGAAGCTTTCTTT. It specifies CASSDRMGGHTEAFF.

This clonotype has only a few counts. This chain uses TRBV20-1 with TRBJ1-2; the D gene is possibly TRBD1 (5 bases). CDR1 is DFQATT, CDR2 SNEGSKA, per germline (reference sequence). This CDR3 is 17 amino acids long. The V and J ends lost 6 bases and 5 bases respectively, with 28 bases between them. The CDR3 reads CSAMAQGPLSSSYGYTF. In DNA, the CDR3 is TGCAGTGCAATGGCCCAGGGCCCCCTTTCCTCTTCATATGGCTACACCTTC.

This clonotype appeared many times. The CDR3 DNA reads TGTGCCAGCAGCTCAGCGTCCGTCTCTTACAATGAGCAGTTCTTC. This encodes CASSSASVSYNEQFF. The J gene is TRBJ2-1, the V gene TRBV7-2, with D uncertain. This CDR3 spans 15 amino acids. The germline V gene encodes CDR1 SGHTA and CDR2 FQGNSA. V dropped 4 bases and J dropped 4 bases, with 14 bases sitting between them.

Only a few counts were recorded for this clonotype. The rearrangement links TRBV4-3 to TRBJ2-1, with 10 bases identical to TRBD2. Germline CDR1 reads LGHNA; CDR2 reads YSLEER. V dropped 0 bases and J dropped 7; count of bases not matched to a gene: 6. The CDR3 consists of 16 residues. The CDR3 region is CASSQDRPAGGNEQFF. For the CDR3, the DNA is TGCGCCAGCAGCCAAGATCGACCAGCGGGAGGGAATGAGCAGTTCTTC.

Only a few counts were recorded for this clonotype. This chain uses TRBV24-1 with TRBJ2-7; D possibly corresponds to TRBD1 (5 bases). CDR1 is KGHDR and CDR2 is SFDVKD in the germline V gene. This CDR3 region has 13 residues. V was clipped by 3 bases and J by 9 bases, with 14 bases between them. CDR3 loop: CATSDTGIVRQYF. The CDR3, as DNA: TGTGCCACCAGTGATACAGGAATAGTACGGCAGTACTTC.